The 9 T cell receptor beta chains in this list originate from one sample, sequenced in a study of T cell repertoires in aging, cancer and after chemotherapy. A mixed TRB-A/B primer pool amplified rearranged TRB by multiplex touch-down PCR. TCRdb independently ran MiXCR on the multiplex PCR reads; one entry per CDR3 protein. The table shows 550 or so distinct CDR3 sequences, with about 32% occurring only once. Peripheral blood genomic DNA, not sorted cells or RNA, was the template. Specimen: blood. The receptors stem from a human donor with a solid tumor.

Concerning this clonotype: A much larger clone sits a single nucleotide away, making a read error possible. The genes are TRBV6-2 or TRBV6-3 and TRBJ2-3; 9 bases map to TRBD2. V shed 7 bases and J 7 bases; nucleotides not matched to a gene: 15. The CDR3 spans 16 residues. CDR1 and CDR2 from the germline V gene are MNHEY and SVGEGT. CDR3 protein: CASKGMASGVLNTQYF. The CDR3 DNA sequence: TGTGCCAGCAAGGGGATGGCTAGCGGGGTCCTAAATACGCAGTATTTT.

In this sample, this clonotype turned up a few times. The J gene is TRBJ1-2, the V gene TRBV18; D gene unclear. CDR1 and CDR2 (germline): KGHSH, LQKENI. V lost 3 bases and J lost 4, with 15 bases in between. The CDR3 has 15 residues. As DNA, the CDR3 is TGTGCCAGCTCACCCTTAGACGGAGCGTCCTATGGCTACACCTTC. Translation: CASSPLDGASYGYTF.

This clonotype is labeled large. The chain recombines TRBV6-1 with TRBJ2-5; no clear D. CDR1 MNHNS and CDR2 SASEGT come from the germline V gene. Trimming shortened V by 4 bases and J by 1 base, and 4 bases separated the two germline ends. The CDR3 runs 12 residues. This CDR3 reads CASSVLQETQYF. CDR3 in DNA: TGTGCCAGCAGTGTCCTCCAAGAGACCCAGTACTTC.

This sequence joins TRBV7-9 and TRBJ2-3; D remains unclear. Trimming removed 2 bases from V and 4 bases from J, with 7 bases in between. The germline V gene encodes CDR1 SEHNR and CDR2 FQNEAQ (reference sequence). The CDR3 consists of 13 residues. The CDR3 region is CASSLYVPDTQYF. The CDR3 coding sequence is TGTGCCAGCAGCTTATATGTCCCAGATACGCAGTATTTT.

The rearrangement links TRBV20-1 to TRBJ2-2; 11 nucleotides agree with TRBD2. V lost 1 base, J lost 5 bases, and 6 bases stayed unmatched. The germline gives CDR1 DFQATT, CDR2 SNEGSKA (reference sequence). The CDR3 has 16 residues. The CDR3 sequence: CSARVGGLAETGELFF. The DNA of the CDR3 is TGCAGTGCTAGAGTGGGGGGACTAGCGGAGACCGGGGAGCTGTTTTTT.

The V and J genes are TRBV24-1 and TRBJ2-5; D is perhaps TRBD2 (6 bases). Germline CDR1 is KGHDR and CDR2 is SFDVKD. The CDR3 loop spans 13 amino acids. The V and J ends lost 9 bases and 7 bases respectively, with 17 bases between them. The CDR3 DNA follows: TGTGCCACCTCCGGGACTCCGGGCGGGACCCAGTACTTC. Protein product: CATSGTPGGTQYF.

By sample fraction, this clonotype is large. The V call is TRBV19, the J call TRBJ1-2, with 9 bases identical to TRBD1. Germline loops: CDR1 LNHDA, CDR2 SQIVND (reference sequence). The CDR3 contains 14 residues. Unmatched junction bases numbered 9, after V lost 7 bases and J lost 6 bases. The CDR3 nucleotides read TGTGCCAGTAATTGGGACAGGGCCTTTGATGGCTACACCTTC. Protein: CASNWDRAFDGYTF.

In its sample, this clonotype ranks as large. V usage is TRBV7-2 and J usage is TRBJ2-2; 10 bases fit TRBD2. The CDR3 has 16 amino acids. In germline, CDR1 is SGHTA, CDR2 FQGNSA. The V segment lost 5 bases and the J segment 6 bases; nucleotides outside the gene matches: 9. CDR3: CASSPQPSGRAGELFF. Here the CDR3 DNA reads TGTGCCAGCAGCCCGCAACCAAGCGGGAGGGCCGGGGAGCTGTTTTTT.

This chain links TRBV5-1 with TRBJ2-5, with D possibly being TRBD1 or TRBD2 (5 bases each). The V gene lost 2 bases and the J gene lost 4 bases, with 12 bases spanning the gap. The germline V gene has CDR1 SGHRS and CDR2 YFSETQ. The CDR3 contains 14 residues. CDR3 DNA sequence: TGCGCCAGCAGCTTAGGGACCCCTCCAGAGACCCAGTACTTC. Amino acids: CASSLGTPPETQYF.